This T cell receptor beta chain emerged from a study of siplizumab effects on memory and regulatory T cells. Study outcomes and limitations: Contribution to the alloresponse seemed major for naive T cells, which also seemed more diverse than memory cells. Poor capture below about 10^-5 frequency left most alloreactive clones unmapped to unstimulated subsets.

Trimming took 8 bases from V and 4 from J; bases not matched to a gene: 7. The germline gives CDR1 MNHEY, CDR2 SVGAGI. The CDR3 spans 13 residues. As regards this clone: Its antigen is unidentified.

Per sample, roughly 9.5 x 10^4 TCR templates were assayed. Produced via immunoSEQ multiplex PCR; TCRdb's table is partial and in-frame only. Of around 100,000 clones listed, around 92% are singletons. Sequenced material: CD4+ T cells sorted from blood. The TCR sequence derives from a human donor in good health. This chain connects TRBV6-5 to TRBJ1-2; 7 bases map to TRBD1. CDR3 in DNA: TGTGCCAGCCGGGACACAGGGGCCTATGGCTACACCTTC. Its translation is CASRDTGAYGYTF.